This TCR beta chain came from a study of CD8 T cells in ankylosing spondylitis. Germline V gene sequence: CDR1 MNHNS, CDR2 SASEGT. This CDR3 spans 13 amino acids. The ends were cut back, 6 bases at V and 3 bases at J, with 9 bases in the middle. In its sample, this clonotype was seen a few times. Via MiXCR, TCRdb re-called the 5' RACE reads, giving one row per CDR3 protein. The table lists about 300,000 distinct CDR3 sequences, less than 25% of them singletons, with about 3.5% in the top ten. The TCR was taken from a female donor with ankylosing spondylitis or in good health (not recorded which). The J gene is TRBJ2-1, the V gene TRBV6-1; a weak D match, TRBD2 (5 bases). Sequencing used blood, either unsorted or a sorted T cell fraction (not recorded which). The DNA for the CDR3 is TGTGCCAGCAGCCTAGCCCGCTACAATGAGCAGTTCTTC. This encodes CASSLARYNEQFF.